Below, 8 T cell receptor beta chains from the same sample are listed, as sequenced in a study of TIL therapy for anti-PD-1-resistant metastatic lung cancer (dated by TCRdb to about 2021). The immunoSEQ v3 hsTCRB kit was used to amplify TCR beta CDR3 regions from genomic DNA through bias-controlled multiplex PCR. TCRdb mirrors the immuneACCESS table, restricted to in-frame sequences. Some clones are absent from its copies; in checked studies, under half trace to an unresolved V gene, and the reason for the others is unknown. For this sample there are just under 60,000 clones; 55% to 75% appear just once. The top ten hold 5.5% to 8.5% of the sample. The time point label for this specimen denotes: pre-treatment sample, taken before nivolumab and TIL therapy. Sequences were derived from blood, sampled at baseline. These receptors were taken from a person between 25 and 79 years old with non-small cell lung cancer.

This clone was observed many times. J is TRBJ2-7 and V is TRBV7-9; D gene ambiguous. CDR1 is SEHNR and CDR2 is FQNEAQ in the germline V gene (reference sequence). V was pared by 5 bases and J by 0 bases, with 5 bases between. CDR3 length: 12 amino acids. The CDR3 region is CASSRVSYEQYF. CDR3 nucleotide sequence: TGTGCCAGCAGCAGGGTCTCCTACGAGCAGTACTTC.

The CDR3 loop is CASSERPAGYTF. Here the CDR3 DNA reads TGTGCCAGCAGTGAAAGGCCGGCTGGCTACACCTTC. V usage is TRBV6-1 and J usage is TRBJ1-2; D call uncertain. CDR1 and CDR2 (germline): MNHNS, SASEGT. Trimming took 2 bases from V and 7 from J, leaving 8 bases between them. This CDR3 is built from 12 residues.

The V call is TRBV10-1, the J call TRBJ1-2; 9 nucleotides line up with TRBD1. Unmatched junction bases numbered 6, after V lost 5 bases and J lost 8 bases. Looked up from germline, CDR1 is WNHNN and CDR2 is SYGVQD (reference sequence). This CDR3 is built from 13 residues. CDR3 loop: CASSSGQGRGYTF. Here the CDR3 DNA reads TGCGCCAGCAGTTCGGGACAGGGAAGGGGCTACACCTTC.

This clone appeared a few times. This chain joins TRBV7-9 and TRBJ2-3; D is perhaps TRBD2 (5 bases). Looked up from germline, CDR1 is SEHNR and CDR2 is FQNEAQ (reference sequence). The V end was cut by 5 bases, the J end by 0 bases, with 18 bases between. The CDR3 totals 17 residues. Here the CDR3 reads CASSQILSGGSTDTQYF. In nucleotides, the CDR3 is TGTGCCAGCAGCCAAATCTTGAGCGGAGGAAGCACAGATACGCAGTATTTT.

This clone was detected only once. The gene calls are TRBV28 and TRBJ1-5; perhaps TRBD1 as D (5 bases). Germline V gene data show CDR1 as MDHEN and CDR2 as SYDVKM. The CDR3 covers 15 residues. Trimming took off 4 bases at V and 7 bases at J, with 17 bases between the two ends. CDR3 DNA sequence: TGTGCCAGCAGTTATCATAGGGTCGGGGACCAGCCCCAGCATTTT. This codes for CASSYHRVGDQPQHF.

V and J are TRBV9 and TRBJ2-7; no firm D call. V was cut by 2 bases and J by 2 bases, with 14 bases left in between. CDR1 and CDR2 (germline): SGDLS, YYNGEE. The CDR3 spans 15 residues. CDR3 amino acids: CASSVGWSSPYEQYF. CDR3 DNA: TGTGCCAGCAGCGTGGGCTGGAGCAGCCCCTACGAGCAGTACTTC.

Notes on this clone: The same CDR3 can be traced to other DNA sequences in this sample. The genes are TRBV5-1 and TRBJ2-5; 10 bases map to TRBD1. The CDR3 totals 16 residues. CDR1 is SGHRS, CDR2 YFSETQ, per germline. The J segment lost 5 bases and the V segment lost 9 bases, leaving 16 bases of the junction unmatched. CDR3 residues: CAIRPRDRGLYETQYF. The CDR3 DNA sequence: TGCGCCATCCGGCCCCGGGACAGGGGATTGTACGAGACCCAGTACTTC.

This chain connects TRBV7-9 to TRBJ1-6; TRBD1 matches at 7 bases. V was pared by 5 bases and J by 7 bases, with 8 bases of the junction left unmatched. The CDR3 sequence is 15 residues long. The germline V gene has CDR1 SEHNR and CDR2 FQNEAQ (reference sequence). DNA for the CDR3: TGTGCCAGCAGCCCCCAGACAGGGTACAATTCACCCCTCCACTTT. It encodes CASSPQTGYNSPLHF.